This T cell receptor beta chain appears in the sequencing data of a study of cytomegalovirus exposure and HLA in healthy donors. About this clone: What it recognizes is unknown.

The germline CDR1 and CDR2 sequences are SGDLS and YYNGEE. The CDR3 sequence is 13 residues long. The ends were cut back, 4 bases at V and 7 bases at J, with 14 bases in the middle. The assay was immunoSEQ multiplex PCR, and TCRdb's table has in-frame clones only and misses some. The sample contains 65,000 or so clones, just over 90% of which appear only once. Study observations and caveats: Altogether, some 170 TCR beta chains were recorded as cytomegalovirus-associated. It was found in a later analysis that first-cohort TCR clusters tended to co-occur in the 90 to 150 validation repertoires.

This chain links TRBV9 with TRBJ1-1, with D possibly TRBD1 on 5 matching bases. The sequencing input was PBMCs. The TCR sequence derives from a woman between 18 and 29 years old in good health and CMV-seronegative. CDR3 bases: TGTGCCAGCAGCCCGGGAGGGACGGATGAAGCTTTCTTT. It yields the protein CASSPGGTDEAFF. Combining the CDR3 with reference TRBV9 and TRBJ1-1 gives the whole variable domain DSGVTQTPKHLITATGQRVTLRCSPRSGDLSVYWYQQSLDQGLQFLIQYYNGEERAKGNILERFSAQQFPDLHSELNLSSLELGDSALYFCASSPGGTDEAFFGQGTRLTVV.